These T cell receptor beta chains were read from a single sample in a study of T cell repertoires in cytomegalovirus infection. Their cognate antigens are unknown. One entry per CDR3 protein results from TCRdb running MiXCR on the reads. The table records 680,000 or so distinct CDR3 sequences, around 35% of them present only once. The sample in question was cultured PBMCs, obtained from culture after CMV antigen stimulation. All receptors derive from a human donor in good health (CMV status not recorded). Some clones in this sample may be carry-over from other donors' samples. The CDR3 runs from the conserved cysteine through the conserved F or W. The D gene is left open where the match is weak. Size tells how often a clone was seen (once, few, many) or the class of an expanded clone, and some rows leave it out.

clone_size: -
v_call: TRBV4-2
d_call: TRBD1
j_call: TRBJ1-2
cdr3_nt: TGTGCCAGCAGCCAAGAAGAGGGACAGGTCTATGGCTACACCTTC
cdr3_aa: CASSQEEGQVYGYTF

clone_size: few
v_call: TRBV7-9
d_call: -
j_call: TRBJ2-5
cdr3_nt: TGTGCCAGCAGCTCTGGAGTCCAAGAGACCCAGTACTTC
cdr3_aa: CASSSGVQETQYF

clone_size: -
v_call: TRBV18
d_call: -
j_call: TRBJ1-4
cdr3_nt: TGTGCCAGCTCATGGGAGAATGAAAAACTGTTTTTT
cdr3_aa: CASSWENEKLFF

clone_size: many
v_call: TRBV7-2
d_call: TRBD1
j_call: TRBJ1-3
cdr3_nt: TGTGCCAGCAGACCGACAGGGGGCGCGGGAAACACCATATATTTT
cdr3_aa: CASRPTGGAGNTIYF

clone_size: few
v_call: TRBV7-6
d_call: TRBD1
j_call: TRBJ2-3
cdr3_nt: TGTGCCAGCAGCCACCCGGACAGGGGAGATACGCAGTATTTT
cdr3_aa: CASSHPDRGDTQYF

clone_size: -
v_call: TRBV6-5
d_call: TRBD1
j_call: TRBJ1-1
cdr3_nt: TGTGCCAGCAGTTACGGGACAGGACTTGAAGCTTTCTTT
cdr3_aa: CASSYGTGLEAFF

clone_size: few
v_call: TRBV28
d_call: TRBD2
j_call: TRBJ2-7
cdr3_nt: TGTGCCAGCAGTAGCGGGGGGGGTGGCAGGGGGGTCTACGAGCAGTACTTC
cdr3_aa: CASSSGGGGRGVYEQYF

clone_size: -
v_call: TRBV29-1
d_call: TRBD2
j_call: TRBJ2-3
cdr3_nt: TGCAGCGTTGTCGTCGGGGGGACCGTCACAGATACGCAGTATTTT
cdr3_aa: CSVVVGGTVTDTQYF

clone_size: many
v_call: TRBV11-2
d_call: TRBD1
j_call: TRBJ1-3
cdr3_nt: TGTGCCAGCAGCTTAAGGGCTGGGACAGGGGCTGGAAACACCATATATTTT
cdr3_aa: CASSLRAGTGAGNTIYF

clone_size: many
v_call: TRBV12-3/TRBV12-4
d_call: -
j_call: TRBJ1-6
cdr3_nt: TGTGCCAGCAGCCCAATGAACAGAAATTCACCCCTCCACTTT
cdr3_aa: CASSPMNRNSPLHF

clone_size: -
v_call: TRBV11-2
d_call: -
j_call: TRBJ1-5
cdr3_nt: TGTGCCAGCAGCTTAAATGGTCATAGCAATCAGCCCCAGCATTTT
cdr3_aa: CASSLNGHSNQPQHF

clone_size: few
v_call: TRBV6-2/TRBV6-3
d_call: -
j_call: TRBJ1-1
cdr3_nt: TGTGCCAGCAGTTACCGGGAAACAGGGAGGTTGAACACTGAAGCTTTCTTT
cdr3_aa: CASSYRETGRLNTEAFF

clone_size: few
v_call: TRBV4-2
d_call: -
j_call: TRBJ1-5
cdr3_nt: TGTGCCAGCAGCCAAGGAGTAGTGGGGGCGGGTCAGCCCCAGCATTTT
cdr3_aa: CASSQGVVGAGQPQHF

clone_size: few
v_call: TRBV2
d_call: -
j_call: TRBJ2-3
cdr3_nt: TGTGCCAGCTGGGGGAATCTAGCGACTCTCACAGATACGCAGTATTTT
cdr3_aa: CASWGNLATLTDTQYF

clone_size: -
v_call: TRBV20-1
d_call: -
j_call: TRBJ1-6
cdr3_nt: TGCAGTGCTAGAGAGAACCCGTGGGGAGGCCCTAATTCACCCCTCCACTTT
cdr3_aa: CSARENPWGGPNSPLHF

clone_size: many
v_call: TRBV7-2
d_call: -
j_call: TRBJ2-5
cdr3_nt: TGTGCCAGCAGCCCCATAGGGGGACCTCATGACTTC
cdr3_aa: CASSPIGGPHDF

clone_size: -
v_call: TRBV28
d_call: -
j_call: TRBJ2-7
cdr3_nt: TGTGCCAGCAGTTCGACTCTCACTAAGCAGTACTTC
cdr3_aa: CASSSTLTKQYF

clone_size: -
v_call: TRBV28
d_call: TRBD1
j_call: TRBJ2-5
cdr3_nt: TGTGCCAGCGTCGGGGACAGCGGTCCCGGTGTGGAGACCCAGTACTTC
cdr3_aa: CASVGDSGPGVETQYF

clone_size: few
v_call: TRBV7-2
d_call: TRBD2
j_call: TRBJ2-1
cdr3_nt: TGTGCCAGCAGCCCCGACGGGATGCGGGGGGCCACCGGGGAGCAGTTCTTC
cdr3_aa: CASSPDGMRGATGEQFF

clone_size: few
v_call: TRBV28
d_call: TRBD1
j_call: TRBJ2-5
cdr3_nt: TGTGCCAGCAGTCCACCGACAGGGACGGGGACCCAGTACTTC
cdr3_aa: CASSPPTGTGTQYF

clone_size: -
v_call: TRBV7-8
d_call: TRBD2
j_call: TRBJ2-5
cdr3_nt: TGTGCCAGCAGCCCTCCCCTCGGGCGGGGGAACCAAGAGACCCAGTACTTC
cdr3_aa: CASSPPLGRGNQETQYF

clone_size: few
v_call: TRBV5-6
d_call: TRBD2
j_call: TRBJ2-5
cdr3_nt: TGTGCCAGCAGCACCCTAAGAGCGGGGCAAGAGACCCAGTACTTC
cdr3_aa: CASSTLRAGQETQYF

clone_size: few
v_call: TRBV5-3
d_call: -
j_call: TRBJ2-1
cdr3_nt: TGTGCCAGCAGCTTGGGTAGCGGATATGAGCAGTTCTTC
cdr3_aa: CASSLGSGYEQFF

clone_size: -
v_call: TRBV27
d_call: TRBD1
j_call: TRBJ2-6
cdr3_nt: TGTGCCAACCTAGGACAGGGCGCAGACGGGGCCAACGTCCTGACTTTC
cdr3_aa: CANLGQGADGANVLTF

clone_size: few
v_call: TRBV20-1
d_call: -
j_call: TRBJ2-7
cdr3_nt: TGCAGTGCTAGAGATCAGGGGGGGTACGAGCAGTACTTC
cdr3_aa: CSARDQGGYEQYF

clone_size: -
v_call: TRBV5-1
d_call: -
j_call: TRBJ2-1
cdr3_nt: TGCGCCAGCAGCTTCGGGGGAGTGAGTCTGAATGAGCAGTTCTTC
cdr3_aa: CASSFGGVSLNEQFF

clone_size: few
v_call: TRBV4-1
d_call: TRBD2
j_call: TRBJ2-1
cdr3_nt: TGCGCCAGCAGCCAAGAGGAACTAGCGGGAGGGCTGCAGTTCTTC
cdr3_aa: CASSQEELAGGLQFF

clone_size: -
v_call: TRBV7-2
d_call: TRBD2
j_call: TRBJ2-2
cdr3_nt: TGTGCCAGCAGCATGGGGACTAGCGGGAGATCCACCGGGGAGCTGTTTTTT
cdr3_aa: CASSMGTSGRSTGELFF